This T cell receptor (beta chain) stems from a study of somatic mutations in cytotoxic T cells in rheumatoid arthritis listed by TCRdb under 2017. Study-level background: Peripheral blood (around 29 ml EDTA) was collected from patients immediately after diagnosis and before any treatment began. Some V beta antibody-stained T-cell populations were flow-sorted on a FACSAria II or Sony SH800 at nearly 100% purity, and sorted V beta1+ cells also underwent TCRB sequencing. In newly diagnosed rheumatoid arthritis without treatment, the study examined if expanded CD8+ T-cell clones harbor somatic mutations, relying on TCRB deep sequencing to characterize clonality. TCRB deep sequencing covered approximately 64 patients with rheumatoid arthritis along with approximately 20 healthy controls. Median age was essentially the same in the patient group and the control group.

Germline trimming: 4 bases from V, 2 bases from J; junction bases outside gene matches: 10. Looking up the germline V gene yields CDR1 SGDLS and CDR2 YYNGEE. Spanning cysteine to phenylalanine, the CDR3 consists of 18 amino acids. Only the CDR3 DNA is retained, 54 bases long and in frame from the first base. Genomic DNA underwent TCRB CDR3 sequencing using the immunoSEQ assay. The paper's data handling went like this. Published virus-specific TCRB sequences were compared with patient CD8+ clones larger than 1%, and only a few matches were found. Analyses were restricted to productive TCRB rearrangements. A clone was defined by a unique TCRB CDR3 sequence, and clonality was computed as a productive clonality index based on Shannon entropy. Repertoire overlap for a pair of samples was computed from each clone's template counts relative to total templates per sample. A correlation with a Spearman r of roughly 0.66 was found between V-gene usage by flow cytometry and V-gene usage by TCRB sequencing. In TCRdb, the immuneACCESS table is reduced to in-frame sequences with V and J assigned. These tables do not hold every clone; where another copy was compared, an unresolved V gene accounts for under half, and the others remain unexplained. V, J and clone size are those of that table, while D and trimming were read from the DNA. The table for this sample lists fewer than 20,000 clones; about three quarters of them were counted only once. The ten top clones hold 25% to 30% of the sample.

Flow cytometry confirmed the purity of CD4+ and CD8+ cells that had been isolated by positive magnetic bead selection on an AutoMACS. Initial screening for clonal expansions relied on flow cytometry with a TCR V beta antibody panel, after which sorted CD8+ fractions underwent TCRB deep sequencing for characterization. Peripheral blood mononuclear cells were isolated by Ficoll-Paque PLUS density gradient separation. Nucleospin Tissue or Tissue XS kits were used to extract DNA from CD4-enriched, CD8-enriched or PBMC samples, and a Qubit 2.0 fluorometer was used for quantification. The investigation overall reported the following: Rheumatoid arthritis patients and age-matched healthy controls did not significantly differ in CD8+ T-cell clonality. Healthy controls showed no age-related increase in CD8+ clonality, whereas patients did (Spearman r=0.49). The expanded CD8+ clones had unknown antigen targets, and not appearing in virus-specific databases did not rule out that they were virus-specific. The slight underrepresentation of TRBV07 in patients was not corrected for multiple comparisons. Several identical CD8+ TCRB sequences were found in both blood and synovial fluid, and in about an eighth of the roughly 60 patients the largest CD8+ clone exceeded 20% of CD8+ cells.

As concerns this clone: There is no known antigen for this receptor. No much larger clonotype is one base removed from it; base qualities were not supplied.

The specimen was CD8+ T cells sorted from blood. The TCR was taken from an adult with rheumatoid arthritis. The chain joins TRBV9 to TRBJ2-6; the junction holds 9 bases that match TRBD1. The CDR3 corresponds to CASSLMTGGPTGANVLTF. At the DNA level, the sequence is TGTGCCAGCAGCCTCATGACAGGGGGTCCGACTGGGGCCAACGTCCTGACTTTC.